This entry concerns a single TCR beta chain. Which antigen it targets is not known. No much larger clone is present one base from it, and per-base qualities are unavailable. The data belong to a study of blood T cell repertoires in COVID-19 (dated by TCRdb to about 2020). In terms of the full investigation: Samples from collaborators originated in the United States, Italy and Spain and spanned both the acute and convalescent phases of COVID-19. The prospective study material was composed of cDNA or gDNA derived from T cells, B-cell-depleted T cells, or PBMCs. A freely available public database, intended as a resource for researchers studying the immune response to SARS-CoV-2, is where the repertoires were released. The samples were drawn from the first 160 participants of the ongoing ImmuneRACE study and from more than 1,000 subjects provided by 6 global collaborators. HLA class I and class II types, where available, came from metadata supplied by the sample provider rather than from assay-based typing. Deeply sampled blood TCRbeta repertoires from subjects exposed to, actively infected with, or recovered from COVID-19 were included in the dataset. A de-identified subject ID, COVID-19 status, age in years and sex were almost always included in the sample metadata. Results the study describes overall, beyond this receptor: The amount of clinical and demographic metadata varied by source and participant and was provided uncurated.

TCRbeta CDR3 regions were amplified from genomic DNA by means of the immunoSEQ Assay, a bias-controlled multiplex PCR. The source study handled its data this way. The number of nucleated cells in each sample was estimated by amplification of reference gene primers within the assay. Sequence reads were collapsed and filtered to measure the absolute abundance of every unique TCRbeta CDR3 rearrangement. For each sample, productive Simpson clonality was calculated by taking the square root of Simpson's diversity index across productive rearrangements. TCRdb mirrors the immuneACCESS table, restricted to in-frame sequences. Some clones are absent from its copies; in checked studies, under half trace to an unresolved V gene, and the reason for the others is unknown. V and J calls and clone size are given by that table; D and trimming were obtained from the DNA. For this sample there are 28,000 or so clones; roughly 88% appear just once. The ten largest clonotypes hold around 7.6% of the sample.

Each collaborating institution followed its own protocols to collect whole blood in K2EDTA tubes. Collaborator samples were shipped for TCRbeta analysis as frozen whole blood, isolated PBMCs, or DNA extracted from either sample type. According to the germline V gene, CDR1 reads MNHEY and CDR2 reads SVGEGT. The CDR3 numbers 12 residues from cysteine through phenylalanine. The sequence is cut down to CDR3 DNA, 36 bases in frame from base 1. Germline trimming: 4 bases from V, 10 bases from J; junction bases outside gene matches: 3. The TCR was taken from a human donor in a cohort sampled during active COVID-19. The sequenced material came from peripheral blood. This sequence uses TRBV6-2 or TRBV6-3 and TRBJ2-1, and 8 bases in between align with TRBD1. The nucleotides read TGTGCCAGCAGTTCCCAGGGGGCAGAGCAGTTCTTC. Its coded protein is CASSSQGAEQFF.